Listed below are T cell receptor beta chains from one sample, sequenced in a study of T cells after yellow fever vaccination. One entry per CDR3 protein results from TCRdb running MiXCR on the 5' RACE reads. The sample includes over 110,000 distinct CDR3 sequences, approximately 7.7% seen only once; the top ten take approximately 0.67%. This specimen was CD4+ T cells sorted from PBMCs, taken 5 days after the yellow fever booster vaccination. These receptors were collected from a man aged 25-45 years who received the YFV17D yellow fever vaccine. Both conserved end residues are part of each CDR3. The order of the fields is clone size, CDR3 length, D gene, J gene, V gene, CDR3 DNA, CDR3 protein. The D gene is left open where the match is weak. Clone sizes are given selectively: once, few, many, or a class where the clone is expanded.

>many|13|-|TRBJ2-7|TRBV10-1
TGCGCCAGCAGTGATGGGGGTTCCTACGAGCAGTACTTC
CASSDGGSYEQYF
>many|15|-|TRBJ2-5|TRBV9
TGTGCCAGCAGCGTCGAGAGAGGAAGAGAAGAGACCCAGTACTTC
CASSVERGREETQYF
>many|15|-|TRBJ2-3|TRBV24-1
TGTGCCACTGGAGACTCGGCCGGTGGCACAGATACGCAGTATTTT
CATGDSAGGTDTQYF
>many|15|-|TRBJ2-1|TRBV5-4
TGTGCCAGCCGCCCCGAACTAGGCCGCGACAATGAGCAGTTCTTC
CASRPELGRDNEQFF
>many|16|TRBD1|TRBJ1-4|TRBV12-3/TRBV12-4
TGTGCCAGCAACCCCGGGACAGGGGGGATTCATGAAAAACTGTTTTTT
CASNPGTGGIHEKLFF
>few|16|-|TRBJ1-6|TRBV19
TGTGCCAGTAGCCTCACCCGGGTGTACTATAATTCACCCCTCCACTTT
CASSLTRVYYNSPLHF
>few|14|TRBD1|TRBJ1-5|TRBV2
TGTGCCAGCAGCAGGGGGACAGGCAATCAGCCCCAGCATTTT
CASSRGTGNQPQHF
>many|16|TRBD2|TRBJ2-3|TRBV5-1
TGCGCCAGCAGCTTGCGGACTAGCGGTAGCACAGATACGCAGTATTTT
CASSLRTSGSTDTQYF
>many|17|-|TRBJ2-2|TRBV7-2
TGTGCCAGCAGCTTAGTCTGGGGGGCAGTGAACACCGGGGAGCTGTTTTTT
CASSLVWGAVNTGELFF
>-|17|TRBD2|TRBJ2-7|TRBV7-8
TGTGCCAGCAGCCCATGGAGGAGGCGGGAGGTAATTTACGAGCAGTACTTC
CASSPWRRREVIYEQYF
>many|11|-|TRBJ2-2|TRBV20-1
TGCAGTGCCAAGAAGACCGGGGAGCTGTTTTTT
CSAKKTGELFF
>many|13|TRBD2|TRBJ2-7|TRBV20-1
TGCAGTGCAACTAGCGGGAGCTCCTACGAGCAGTACTTC
CSATSGSSYEQYF
>-|17|TRBD2|TRBJ2-1|TRBV11-2
TGTGCCAGCAGCTTAGGGACCGGTTTGGGCGGGAGGGCAATGCAGTTCTTC
CASSLGTGLGGRAMQFF
>many|12|-|TRBJ2-3|TRBV7-6
TGTGCCAGCAGGGGGACGACAGATACGCAGTATTTT
CASRGTTDTQYF
>many|13|-|TRBJ2-7|TRBV18
TGTGCCAGCTCACCAATAGGTGGCTACGAGCAGTACTTC
CASSPIGGYEQYF
>many|15|TRBD1|TRBJ2-1|TRBV12-3/TRBV12-4
TGTGCCAGCAGCGAGGACAGGGGAAACAACAATGAGCAGTTCTTC
CASSEDRGNNNEQFF
>many|17|-|TRBJ2-2|TRBV5-4
TGTGCCAGCAGCTTATCGATGGGCACCGCGAACACCGGGGAGCTGTTTTTT
CASSLSMGTANTGELFF
>many|15|-|TRBJ1-5|TRBV5-6
TGTGCCAGCAGCAAGGGACCGAATTCAGGTCAGCCCCAGCATTTT
CASSKGPNSGQPQHF
>-|15|TRBD1|TRBJ1-4|TRBV7-9
TGTGCCAGCAGCGGACAGGTAGCGACTAATGAAAAACTGTTTTTT
CASSGQVATNEKLFF
>-|14|TRBD1|TRBJ2-7|TRBV6-1
TGTGCCAGCAGGCCAGGGGGCGAAAGTTACGAGCTGTACTTC
CASRPGGESYELYF
>many|16|TRBD2|TRBJ2-7|TRBV6-5
TGTGCCAGCAGTTACTCGGGTAGCGGGAGCTCCTACGAGCAGTACTTC
CASSYSGSGSSYEQYF
>-|15|TRBD2|TRBJ2-3|TRBV7-2
TGTGCCAGCAGCTTAGACGCTAGCGGGAGTTACGCGCAGTATTTT
CASSLDASGSYAQYF
>many|12|-|TRBJ2-7|TRBV29-1
TGCAGCGTCCGCCCCGACAGTTACGAGCAGTACTTC
CSVRPDSYEQYF
>many|16|-|TRBJ2-1|TRBV20-1
TGCAGTGCTCGACCCCCCTTGAGGGGTGGATCCCATGAGCAGTTCTTC
CSARPPLRGGSHEQFF
>once|14|-|TRBJ2-7|TRBV5-6
TGTGCCAGGAGCGCCGGACTCCTAGCCTACGAGCAGTACTTC
CARSAGLLAYEQYF
>few|16|TRBD2|TRBJ2-2|TRBV20-1
TGCAGTGCCAAAAAAGCGGGAGGGAAAAACACCGGGGAGCTGTTTTTT
CSAKKAGGKNTGELFF
>many|14|TRBD1|TRBJ2-5|TRBV10-3
TGTGCCATCAGTGCAGGACAGGGACAAGAGACCCAGTACTTC
CAISAGQGQETQYF